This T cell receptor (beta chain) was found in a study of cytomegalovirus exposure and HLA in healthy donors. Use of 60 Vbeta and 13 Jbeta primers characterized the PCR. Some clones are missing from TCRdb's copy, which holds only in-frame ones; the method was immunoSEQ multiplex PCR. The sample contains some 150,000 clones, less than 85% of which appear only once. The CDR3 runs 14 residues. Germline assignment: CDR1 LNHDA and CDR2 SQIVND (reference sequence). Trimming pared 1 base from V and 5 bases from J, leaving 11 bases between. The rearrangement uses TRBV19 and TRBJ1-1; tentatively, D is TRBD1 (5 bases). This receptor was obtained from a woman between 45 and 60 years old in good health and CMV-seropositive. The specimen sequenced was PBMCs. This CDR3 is CASSIGGAPTEAFF. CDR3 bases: TGTGCCAGTAGTATAGGTGGGGCGCCGACTGAAGCTTTCTTT.